A single sample gave rise to the 9 T cell receptor beta chains below, sequenced in a study of cytomegalovirus exposure and HLA in healthy donors. The PCR employed 60 Vbeta primers together with 13 Jbeta primers. Profiling relied on immunoSEQ multiplex PCR, and the TCRdb table lists in-frame clones only, not all of them. The sample lists some 180,000 clones; around 80% were seen once. Source material: PBMCs. The origin of the receptors is a girl aged 10 to 17 in good health and CMV-seropositive.

The CDR3 nucleotides read TGTGCCACCAGCAGAGCGGGGCAGCCCCAGCATTTT. Protein sequence: CATSRAGQPQHF. V is TRBV15 and J is TRBJ1-5; D is unresolved. Trimming took 1 base from V and 7 from J, leaving 5 bases between them. Germline V gives CDR1 LNHNV, CDR2 YYDKDF (reference sequence). The CDR3 length is 12 residues.

The chain has TRBV6-1 and TRBJ2-5; D is possibly TRBD1 (6 bases). The J call is uncertain, as TRBJ2-7 better fits the DNA end. Looked up from germline, CDR1 is MNHNS and CDR2 is SASEGT. The CDR3 is made up of 15 amino acids. The CDR3 bases are TGTGCCAGCAGTGAGAGAGGCAGGGGAAGCTACGAGCAGTACTTC. Amino acid sequence: CASSERGRGSYEQYF.

The rearrangement links TRBV5-1 to TRBJ2-1, with 9 nucleotides matching TRBD2. Per the germline V gene, CDR1 is SGHRS and CDR2 is YFSETQ. CDR3 length: 15 residues. The trim removed 5 bases at V and 6 bases at J, leaving 9 bases unmatched. CDR3 sequence reads: CASRAGTSSSNEQFF. The CDR3 DNA is TGCGCCAGCAGGGCCGGGACTAGCTCGTCCAATGAGCAGTTCTTC.

The rearrangement links TRBV5-6 to TRBJ1-1; 7 nucleotides align to TRBD1. V gave up 3 bases and J gave up 1 base; unmatched junction bases: 3. This CDR3 has 14 residues. Germline V gives CDR1 SGHDT, CDR2 YYEEEE. CDR3 coding DNA: TGTGCCAGCAGCTCGGGACAGCCGAACACTGAAGCTTTCTTT. It yields the protein CASSSGQPNTEAFF.

The chain is built from TRBV29-1 and TRBJ2-7; TRBD1 might be the D (7 bases). The CDR3 extends over 12 amino acids. Germline V gene sequence: CDR1 SQVTM, CDR2 ANQGSEA. V lost 6 bases, J lost 5 bases, and 14 bases lay in between. CDR3 sequence: CSVDDREDEQYF. The CDR3 DNA reads TGCAGCGTGGACGACAGGGAGGACGAGCAGTACTTC.

This clone appeared a single time. The V call is TRBV4-1, the J call TRBJ2-3; the D is unclear. This CDR3 comprises 16 residues. Trimming pared 1 base from V and 0 bases from J, leaving 11 bases between. CDR1 and CDR2 (germline): MGHRA, YSYEKL. CDR3 loop: CASSQAGTGSTDTQYF. As DNA, the CDR3 is TGCGCCAGCAGCCAAGCCGGCACCGGGAGCACAGATACGCAGTATTTT.

This chain links TRBV18 with TRBJ1-5; D perhaps matches TRBD1 (6 bases). In germline, CDR1 is KGHSH, CDR2 LQKENI. V was shortened by 2 bases and J by 3 bases, with 11 bases between the two germline ends. This CDR3 comprises 15 residues. The CDR3 DNA sequence: TGTGCCAGCTCACCAACAGGGTCCATCAATCAGCCCCAGCATTTT. Protein sequence: CASSPTGSINQPQHF.

The V and J genes are TRBV7-2 and TRBJ2-3; D might be TRBD1 (5 bases). Germline loops: CDR1 SGHTA, CDR2 FQGNSA. The CDR3 runs to 16 residues. Trimming shortened V by 1 base and J by 0 bases, and 11 bases separated the two germline ends. In DNA, the CDR3 is TGTGCCAGCAGCTTAGTGGCAGGGATTAGCACAGATACGCAGTATTTT. Its protein is CASSLVAGISTDTQYF.

This clone was seen just once. The chain has TRBV7-9 and TRBJ1-1; 10 nucleotides line up with TRBD1. Germline trimming cut 6 bases from V and 2 bases from J; bases unmatched to any gene: 3. Germline V gene lookup returns CDR1 SEHNR and CDR2 FQNEAQ (reference sequence). The CDR3 covers 14 residues. The CDR3 bases are TGTGCCAGCAGGAGACAGGGGGCAAACACTGAAGCTTTCTTT. Amino acid sequence: CASRRQGANTEAFF.